Sequencing of this T cell receptor (beta chain) was carried out in a study of Graves' ophthalmopathy and Graves' hyperthyroidism. Study-wide points: Blood also held most thyroid clonotypes expanded above 0.001 frequency.

Germline V CDR1 and CDR2: MNHNS, SASEGT. The CDR3 covers 13 residues. V dropped 4 bases and J dropped 7; count of bases not matched to a gene: 2. Excluded were patients with other autoimmune diseases, uncontrolled infections, pregnancy or lactation. Many counts were recorded for this clonotype. Its antigen is unknown. RNA served as the template for amplifying TCR beta CDR3 regions. First-round RT-PCR with HTBI primers preceded a second-round multiplex PCR. Each CDR3 protein gets one entry after TCRdb re-called the multiplex PCR reads with MiXCR. The sample yields 900,000 to 1,200,000 distinct CDR3 sequences, 36% seen once.

Material for sequencing was peripheral blood or thyroid tissue (not recorded which). The TCR sequence derives from an adult man with Graves' hyperthyroidism. This rearrangement joins TRBV6-1 to TRBJ1-2; 11 bases agree with TRBD1. CDR3 bases: TGTGCCAGCAGTGCGGACAGGGGGCGTGGCTACACCTTC. This sequence encodes CASSADRGRGYTF.